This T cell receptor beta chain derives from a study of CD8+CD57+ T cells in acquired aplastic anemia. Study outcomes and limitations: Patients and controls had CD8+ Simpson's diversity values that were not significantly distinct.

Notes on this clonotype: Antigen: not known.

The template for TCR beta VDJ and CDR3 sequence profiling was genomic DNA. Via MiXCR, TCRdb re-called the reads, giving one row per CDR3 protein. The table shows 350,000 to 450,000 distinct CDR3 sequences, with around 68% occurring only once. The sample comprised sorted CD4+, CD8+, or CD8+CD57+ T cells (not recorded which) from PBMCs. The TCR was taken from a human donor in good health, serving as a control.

The CDR3 DNA reads TGCAGTGCTCGCGCGGGGAGGGAGGGGGATGGCTACACCTTC. Translated: CSARAGREGDGYTF. V is TRBV20-1 and J is TRBJ1-2; weak D call: TRBD1 (6 bases). Looked up from germline, CDR1 is DFQATT and CDR2 is SNEGSKA (reference sequence). V was cut by 5 bases and J by 6 bases, with 19 bases left in between. This CDR3 spans 14 amino acids.